One T cell receptor beta chain is described in this entry. No antigen is known for it. This sample's TCRbeta library carried unique molecular identifier barcodes. From the PCR reads, TCRdb called clonotypes with MiXCR, one entry per CDR3 protein. The repertoire consists of around 450,000 distinct CDR3 sequences, with around 15% occurring once and the leading ten covering about 32%. The data are from a study of T-cell reconstitution after alpha-beta-depleted transplantation in children. The study, taken as a whole, reports: Day-60 TCRbeta diversity that was high in some patients was derived from surviving recipient T cells and thymic progenitors.

Germline loops: CDR1 SQVTM, CDR2 ANQGSEA. This CDR3 region has 12 residues. Trimming took off 3 bases at V and 8 bases at J, with 12 bases between the two ends. The chain links TRBV29-1 to TRBJ2-3; tentatively, D is TRBD1 or TRBD2 (5 bases each). This TCR derives from a boy under three years old who had a stem cell transplant for Wiskott-Aldrich syndrome, so the T cells may come from the graft donor. The sample in question was PBMCs, mostly from graft donor cells, obtained 360 days after TCRalphabeta/CD19-depleted stem cell transplant. The DNA of the CDR3 is TGCAGCGTTGAGGGACGCCGGGGTACGCAGTATTTT. Its protein product is CSVEGRRGTQYF.